This TCR beta chain was found in a study of CD8 T cells in ankylosing spondylitis. Study-level results: With a CD8+ phenotype, disease-linked clones were relatively rare in peripheral blood. Past research had described some motif variants in reactive arthritis synovial fluid and blood. It was reported that disease-linked clones were significantly enriched in matched ankylosing spondylitis synovial fluid.

Via MiXCR, TCRdb re-called the 5' RACE reads, giving one row per CDR3 protein. The sample records 250,000 to 350,000 distinct CDR3 sequences, over 15% being singletons. As to this clonotype: The antigen remains unidentified.

The sequence derives from a male donor with ankylosing spondylitis or in good health (not recorded which). The sample taken for sequencing was blood, either unsorted or a sorted T cell fraction (not recorded which).

CDR3 DNA sequence: TGTGCCAGCGGTCACAATCAGCCCCAGCATTTT. This sequence encodes CASGHNQPQHF. V gene TRBV6-1 combines with J gene TRBJ1-5; D is unresolved. Germline CDR1 reads MNHNS; CDR2 reads SASEGT. The CDR3 sequence is 11 residues long. With 8 bases removed from V and 3 bases from J, the gap between germline ends came to 5 bases.